The 9 T cell receptor beta chains listed next were all sequenced from one sample in a study of T cells in Graves' hyperthyroidism and ophthalmopathy. The investigators amplified TCR beta CDR3 regions from RNA transcripts. Initially, a first-round RT-PCR of the TCR CDR3 employed the HTBI primer set. TCRdb re-derived calls from the multiplex PCR reads in MiXCR, one entry per CDR3 protein. Here the sample spans around 34,000 distinct CDR3 sequences, approximately 50% being singletons. Sequenced sample: blood. The receptors were gathered from a middle-aged woman with Graves' ophthalmopathy.

Comment on this clonotype: Because it lacks the conserved phenylalanine or tryptophan at the end, this CDR3 is likely a read error. The limits of the CDR3 on the DNA are not certain, so only TCRdb's listed CDR3 is given. The chain is built from TRBV15 and TRBJ1-4; TRBD1 reflects the table's D call only, with no check against the DNA. The CDR3 length equals 16 residues, ends included. Germline lookup yields CDR1 LNHNV and CDR2 YYDKDF (reference sequence). This CDR3 reads CATSSRDREETQYFGP.

This chain connects TRBV14 to TRBJ2-3; a weak D match, TRBD2 (6 bases). Germline loops: CDR1 SGHDN, CDR2 FVKESK. The CDR3 extends over 17 amino acids. V was pared by 4 bases and J by 7 bases, with 24 bases between. The CDR3 sequence is CASSPYLAEPHRNTQYF. For the CDR3, the DNA is TGTGCCAGCAGCCCCTACTTAGCGGAGCCCCATCGAAATACGCAGTATTTT.

There are many counts of this clonotype. This chain links TRBV5-1 with TRBJ2-7; D uncertain. Germline lookup yields CDR1 SGHRS and CDR2 YFSETQ. Trimming cost V 1 base and J 7 bases, with 15 bases left between them. The CDR3 consists of 14 residues. CDR3 residues: CASSLSGSGREQYF. In nucleotides, the CDR3 is TGCGCCAGCAGCTTGTCAGGCAGTGGACGGGAGCAGTACTTC.

The rearrangement uses TRBV15 and TRBJ1-6, with 7 bases fitting TRBD1. The J segment lost 6 bases and the V segment lost 6 bases, leaving 5 bases of the junction unmatched. This CDR3 comprises 14 residues. Germline values: CDR1 LNHNV, CDR2 YYDKDF (reference sequence). The CDR3 region has the DNA TGTGCCACCAGGGCGACAGGGCCTAATTCACCCCTCCACTTT. Encoded protein: CATRATGPNSPLHF.

Turning to this clonotype: A single base separates this from a much larger clone, so it may be a read error. This CDR3 is CASSLRSGGYTQYF. The CDR3 DNA reads as TGTGCCAGCAGTTTAAGAAGCGGGGGGTATACGCAGTATTTT. V usage is TRBV27 and J usage is TRBJ2-3; 9 nucleotides align to TRBD2. CDR1 is MNHEY, CDR2 SMNVEV, per germline (reference sequence). Trimming took 2 bases from V and 7 from J; bases not matched to a gene: 4. The CDR3 sequence is 14 residues long.

The chain carries TRBV7-9 and TRBJ2-7; TRBD1 agrees at 11 bases. V gave up 5 bases and J gave up 6 bases; unmatched junction bases: 6. The CDR3 sequence is 14 residues long. From germline, CDR1 is SEHNR and CDR2 FQNEAQ (reference sequence). In DNA, the CDR3 is TGTGCCAGCAGCATGACCGGGACAGGGGGCGAGCAGTACTTC. Protein product: CASSMTGTGGEQYF. Full variable domain (rest looked up from reference TRBV7-9 and TRBJ2-7): DTGVSQNPRHKITKRGQNVTFRCDPISEHNRLYWYRQTLGQGPEFLTYFQNEAQLEKSRLLSDRFSAERPKGSFSTLEIQRTEQGDSAMYLCASSMTGTGGEQYFGPGTRLTVT.

This rearrangement joins TRBV7-9 to TRBJ2-3, with TRBD2 identical over 7 bases. V lost 5 bases to trimming and J lost 11 bases; unmatched junction nucleotides: 19. Per germline, CDR1 SEHNR and CDR2 FQNEAQ (reference sequence). CDR3 length: 16 amino acids. The CDR3 sequence: CASSNGKGAGYNEQYF. The CDR3 DNA sequence: TGTGCCAGCAGCAACGGTAAAGGAGCGGGATACAATGAGCAGTATTTT.

The V and J genes are TRBV10-3 and TRBJ2-3, with 14 bases matching TRBD2. The CDR3 extends over 17 amino acids. Per the germline V gene, CDR1 is ENHRY and CDR2 is SYGVKD. Germline trimming cut 2 bases from V and 0 bases from J; bases unmatched to any gene: 1. The CDR3 protein is CAISEGTSGGSTDTQYF. CDR3 coding DNA: TGTGCCATCAGTGAGGGGACTAGCGGGGGTAGCACAGATACGCAGTATTTT.

This clonotype showed up many times. The chain uses TRBV6-5 and TRBJ2-7; D remains ambiguous. V gave up 2 bases and J gave up 5 bases, with 4 bases separating them. From germline, CDR1 is MNHEY and CDR2 SVGAGI. The length of the CDR3 is 11 residues. The CDR3 sequence is CASSYAHEQYF. CDR3 in DNA: TGTGCCAGCAGTTACGCGCACGAGCAGTACTTC.